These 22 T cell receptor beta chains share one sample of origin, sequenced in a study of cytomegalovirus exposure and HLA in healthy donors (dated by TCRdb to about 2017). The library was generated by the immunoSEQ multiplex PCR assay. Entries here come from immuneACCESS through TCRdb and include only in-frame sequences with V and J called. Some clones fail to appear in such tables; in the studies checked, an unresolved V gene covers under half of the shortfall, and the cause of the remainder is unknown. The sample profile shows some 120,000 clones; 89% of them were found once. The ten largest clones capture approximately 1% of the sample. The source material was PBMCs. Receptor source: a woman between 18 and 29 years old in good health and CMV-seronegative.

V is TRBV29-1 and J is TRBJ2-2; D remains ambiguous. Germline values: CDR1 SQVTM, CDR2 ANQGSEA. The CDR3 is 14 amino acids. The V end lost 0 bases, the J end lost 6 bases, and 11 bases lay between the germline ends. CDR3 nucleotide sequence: TGCAGCGTTGAAGATATTGACGAGGCCGGGGAGCTGTTTTTT. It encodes CSVEDIDEAGELFF.

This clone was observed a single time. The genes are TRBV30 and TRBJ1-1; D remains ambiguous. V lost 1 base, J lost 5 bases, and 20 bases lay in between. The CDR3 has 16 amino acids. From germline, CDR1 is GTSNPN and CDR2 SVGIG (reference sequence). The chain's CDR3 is CAWSGGDIGGDTEAFF. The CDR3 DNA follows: TGTGCCTGGAGTGGGGGTGACATCGGCGGGGATACTGAAGCTTTCTTT.

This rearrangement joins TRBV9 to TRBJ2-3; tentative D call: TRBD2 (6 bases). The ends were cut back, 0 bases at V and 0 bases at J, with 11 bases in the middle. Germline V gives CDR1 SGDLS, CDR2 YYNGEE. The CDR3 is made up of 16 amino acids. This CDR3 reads CASSVGGAGSTDTQYF. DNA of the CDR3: TGTGCCAGCAGCGTAGGCGGGGCAGGAAGCACAGATACGCAGTATTTT.

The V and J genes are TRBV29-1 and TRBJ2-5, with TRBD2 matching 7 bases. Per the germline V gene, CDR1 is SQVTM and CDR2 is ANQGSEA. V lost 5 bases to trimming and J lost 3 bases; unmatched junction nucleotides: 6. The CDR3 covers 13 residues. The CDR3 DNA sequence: TGCAGCGTTTACTCCACTAGCGAAGAGACCCAGTACTTC. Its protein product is CSVYSTSEETQYF.

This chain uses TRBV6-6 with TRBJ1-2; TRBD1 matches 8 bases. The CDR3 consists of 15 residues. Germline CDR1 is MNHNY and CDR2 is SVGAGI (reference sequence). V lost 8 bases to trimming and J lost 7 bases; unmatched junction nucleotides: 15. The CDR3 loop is CASRPGGVIRGGYTF. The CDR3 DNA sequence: TGTGCCAGCCGGCCAGGGGGCGTCATACGGGGTGGCTACACCTTC.

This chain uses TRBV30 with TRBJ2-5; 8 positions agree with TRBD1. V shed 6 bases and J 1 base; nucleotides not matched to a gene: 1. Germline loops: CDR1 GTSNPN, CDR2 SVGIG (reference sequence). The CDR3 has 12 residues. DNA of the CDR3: TGTGCCTGCGGACAGGGCCAAGAGACCCAGTACTTC. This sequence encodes CACGQGQETQYF.

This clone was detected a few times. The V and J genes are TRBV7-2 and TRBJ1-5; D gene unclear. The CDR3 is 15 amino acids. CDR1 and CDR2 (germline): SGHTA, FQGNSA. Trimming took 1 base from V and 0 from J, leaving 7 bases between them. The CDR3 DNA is TGTGCCAGCAGCTTAGACAGCTATAGCAATCAGCCCCAGCATTTT. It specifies CASSLDSYSNQPQHF.

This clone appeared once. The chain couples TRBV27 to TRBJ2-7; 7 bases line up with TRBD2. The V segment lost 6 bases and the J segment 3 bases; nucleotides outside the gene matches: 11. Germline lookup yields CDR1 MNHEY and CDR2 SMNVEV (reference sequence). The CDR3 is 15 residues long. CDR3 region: CASSPLGGDHYEQYF. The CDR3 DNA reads TGTGCCAGCAGCCCCCTGGGGGGGGACCACTACGAGCAGTACTTC.

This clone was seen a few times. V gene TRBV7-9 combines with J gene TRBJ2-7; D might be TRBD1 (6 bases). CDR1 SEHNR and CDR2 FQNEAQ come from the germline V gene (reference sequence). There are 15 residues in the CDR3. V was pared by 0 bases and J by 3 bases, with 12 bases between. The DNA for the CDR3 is TGTGCCAGCAGCTTAGCCTCGTGGGACAACTACGAGCAGTACTTC. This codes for CASSLASWDNYEQYF.

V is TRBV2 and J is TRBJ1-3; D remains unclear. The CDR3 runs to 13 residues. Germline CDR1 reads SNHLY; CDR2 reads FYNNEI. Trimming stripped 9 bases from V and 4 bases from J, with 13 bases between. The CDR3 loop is CARVVGKGNTIYF. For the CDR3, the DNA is TGTGCCAGGGTTGTGGGCAAGGGAAACACCATATATTTT.

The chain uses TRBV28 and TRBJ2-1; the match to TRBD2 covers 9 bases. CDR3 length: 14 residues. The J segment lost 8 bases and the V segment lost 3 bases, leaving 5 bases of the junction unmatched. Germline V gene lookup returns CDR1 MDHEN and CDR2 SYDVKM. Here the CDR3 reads CASSFQGLADEQFF. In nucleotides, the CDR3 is TGTGCCAGCAGTTTTCAGGGACTAGCCGATGAGCAGTTCTTC.

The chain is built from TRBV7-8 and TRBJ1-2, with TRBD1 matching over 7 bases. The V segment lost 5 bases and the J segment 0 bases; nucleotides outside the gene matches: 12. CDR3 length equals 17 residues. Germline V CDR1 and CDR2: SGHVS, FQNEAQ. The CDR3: CASSPRDRIVANYGYTF. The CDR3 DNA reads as TGTGCCAGCAGCCCCCGGGACAGAATCGTAGCTAACTATGGCTACACCTTC.

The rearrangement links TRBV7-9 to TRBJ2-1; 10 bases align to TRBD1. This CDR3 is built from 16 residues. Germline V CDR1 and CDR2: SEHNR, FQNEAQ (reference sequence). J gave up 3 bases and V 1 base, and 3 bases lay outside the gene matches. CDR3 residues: CASSLGGTGVYNEQFF. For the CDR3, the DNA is TGTGCCAGCAGCTTAGGAGGGACAGGGGTCTACAATGAGCAGTTCTTC.

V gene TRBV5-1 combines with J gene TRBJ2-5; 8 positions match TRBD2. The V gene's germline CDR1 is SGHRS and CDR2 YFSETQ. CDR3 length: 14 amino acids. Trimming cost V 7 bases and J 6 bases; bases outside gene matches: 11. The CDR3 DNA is TGCGCCAGCGGCACTAGCGGAGTAGACAAGACCCAGTACTTC. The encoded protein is CASGTSGVDKTQYF.

DNA of the CDR3: TGTGCCAGCAGTCGACAGAGGGGGTCCGGGGAGCTGTTTTTT. Translation: CASSRQRGSGELFF. The chain links TRBV2 to TRBJ2-2; possibly TRBD1 for D (6 bases). V lost 5 bases to trimming and J lost 6 bases, with 13 bases between them. The CDR3 is made up of 14 amino acids. CDR1 and CDR2 from the germline V gene are SNHLY and FYNNEI.

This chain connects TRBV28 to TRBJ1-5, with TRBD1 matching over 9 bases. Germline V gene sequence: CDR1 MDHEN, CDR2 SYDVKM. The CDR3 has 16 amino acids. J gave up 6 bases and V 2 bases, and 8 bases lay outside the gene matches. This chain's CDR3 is CASSLPPDRGGQPQHF. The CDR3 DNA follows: TGTGCCAGCAGTTTACCTCCAGACAGGGGGGGTCAGCCCCAGCATTTT.

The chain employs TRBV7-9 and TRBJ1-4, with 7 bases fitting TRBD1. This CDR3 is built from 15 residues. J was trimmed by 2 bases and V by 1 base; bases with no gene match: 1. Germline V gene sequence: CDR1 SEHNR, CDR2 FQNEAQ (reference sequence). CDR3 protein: CASSLVQGTNEKLFF. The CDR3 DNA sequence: TGTGCCAGCAGCTTAGTACAGGGGACTAATGAAAAACTGTTTTTT.

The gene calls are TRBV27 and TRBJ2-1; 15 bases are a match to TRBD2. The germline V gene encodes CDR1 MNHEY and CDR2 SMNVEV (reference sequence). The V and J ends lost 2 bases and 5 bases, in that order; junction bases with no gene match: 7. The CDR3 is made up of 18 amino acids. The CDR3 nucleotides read TGTGCCAGCAGTTTAGGTAGGACTAGCGGGAGGGTGCACAATGAGCAGTTCTTC. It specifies CASSLGRTSGRVHNEQFF.

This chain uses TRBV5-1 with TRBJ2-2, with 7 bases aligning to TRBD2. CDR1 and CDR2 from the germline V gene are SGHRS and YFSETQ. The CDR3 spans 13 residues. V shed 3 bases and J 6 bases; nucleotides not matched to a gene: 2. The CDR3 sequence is CASSWEGAGELFF. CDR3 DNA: TGCGCCAGCAGCTGGGAGGGCGCCGGGGAGCTGTTTTTT.

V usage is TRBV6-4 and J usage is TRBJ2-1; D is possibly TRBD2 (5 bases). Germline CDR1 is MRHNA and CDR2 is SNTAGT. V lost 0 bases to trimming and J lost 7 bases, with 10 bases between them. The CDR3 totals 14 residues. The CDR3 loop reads CASSDSGEGNEQFF. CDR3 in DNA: TGTGCCAGCAGTGACTCCGGGGAAGGGAATGAGCAGTTCTTC.

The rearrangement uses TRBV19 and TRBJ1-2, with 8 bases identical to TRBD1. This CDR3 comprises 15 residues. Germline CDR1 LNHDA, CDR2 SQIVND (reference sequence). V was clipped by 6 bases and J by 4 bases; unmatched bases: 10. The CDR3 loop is CASRDRANRRYGYTF. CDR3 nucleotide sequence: TGTGCCAGTAGGGACAGGGCAAATCGGCGCTATGGCTACACCTTC.

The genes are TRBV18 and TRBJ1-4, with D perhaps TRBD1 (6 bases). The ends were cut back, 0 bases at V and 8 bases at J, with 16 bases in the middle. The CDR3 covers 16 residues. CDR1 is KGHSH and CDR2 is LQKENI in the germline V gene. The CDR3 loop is CASSPPVGGQGEKLFF. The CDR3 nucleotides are TGTGCCAGCTCACCACCGGTCGGGGGGCAAGGAGAAAAACTGTTTTTT.